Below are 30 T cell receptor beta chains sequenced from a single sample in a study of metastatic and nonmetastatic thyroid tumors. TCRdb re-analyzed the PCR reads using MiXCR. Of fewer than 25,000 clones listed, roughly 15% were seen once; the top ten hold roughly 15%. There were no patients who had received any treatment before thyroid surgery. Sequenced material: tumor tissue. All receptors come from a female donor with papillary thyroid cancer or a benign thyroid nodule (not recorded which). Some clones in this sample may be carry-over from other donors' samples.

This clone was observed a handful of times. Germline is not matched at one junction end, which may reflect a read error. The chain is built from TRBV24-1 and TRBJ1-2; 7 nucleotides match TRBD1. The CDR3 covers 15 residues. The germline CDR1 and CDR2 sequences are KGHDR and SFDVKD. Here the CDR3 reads CATSDWGQTFYGYTF. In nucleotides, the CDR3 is TGTGCTACCAGTGATTGGGGACAGACCTTCTATGGCTACACCTTC.

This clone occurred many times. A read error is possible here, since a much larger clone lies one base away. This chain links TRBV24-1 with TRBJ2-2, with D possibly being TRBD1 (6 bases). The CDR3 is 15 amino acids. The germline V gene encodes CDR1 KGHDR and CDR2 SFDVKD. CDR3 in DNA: TGTGCCACCAGTGATAGGCCAGGGGAATCCGGGGAGCTGCTTTTT. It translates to CATSDRPGESGELLF.

The CDR3: CSARIQGETQYF. The DNA of the CDR3 is TGCAGTGCTAGAATCCAGGGAGAGACCCAGTACTTC. V and J are TRBV20-1 and TRBJ2-5; TRBD1 is a possible D gene (5 bases). V was trimmed by 2 bases and J by 4 bases, leaving 8 bases between them. The CDR3 spans 12 residues. CDR1 and CDR2 (germline): DFQATT, SNEGSKA (reference sequence).

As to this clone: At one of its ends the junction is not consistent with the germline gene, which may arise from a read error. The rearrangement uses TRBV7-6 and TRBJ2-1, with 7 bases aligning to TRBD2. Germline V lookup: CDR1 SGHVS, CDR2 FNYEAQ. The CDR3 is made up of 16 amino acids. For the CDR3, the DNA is TGTGCCGGCAGCCCACTAGCGTGGGGGATCTACAATGAGCAGTTCTTC. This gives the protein CAGSPLAWGIYNEQFF.

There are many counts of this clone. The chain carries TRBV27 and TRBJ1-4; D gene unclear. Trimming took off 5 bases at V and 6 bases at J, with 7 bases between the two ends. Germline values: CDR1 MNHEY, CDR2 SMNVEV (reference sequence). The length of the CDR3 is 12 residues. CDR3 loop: CASSGVDEKLFF. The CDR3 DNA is TGTGCCAGCAGTGGTGTAGATGAAAAACTGTTTTTT.

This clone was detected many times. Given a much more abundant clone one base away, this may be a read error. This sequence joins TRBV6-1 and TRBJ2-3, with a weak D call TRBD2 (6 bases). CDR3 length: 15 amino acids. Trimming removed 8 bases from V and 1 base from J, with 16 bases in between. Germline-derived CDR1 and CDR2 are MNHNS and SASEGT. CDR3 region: CASGIQWGGTDTQYF. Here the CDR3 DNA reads TGTGCCAGCGGGATACAGTGGGGGGGCACAGATACGCAGTATTTT.

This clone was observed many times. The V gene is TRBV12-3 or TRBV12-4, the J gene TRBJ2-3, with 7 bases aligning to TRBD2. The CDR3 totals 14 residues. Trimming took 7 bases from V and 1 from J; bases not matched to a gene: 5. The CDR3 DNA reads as TGTGCCAGCAATGGGGGGGGGGGCACAGATACGCAGTATTTT. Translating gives CASNGGGGTDTQYF.

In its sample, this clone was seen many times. Here the CDR3 reads CSASGTPYGNTIYF. The CDR3 DNA follows: TGCAGTGCTTCCGGGACCCCTTATGGAAACACCATATATTTT. This sequence joins TRBV20-1 and TRBJ1-3, with D possibly TRBD1 on 5 matching bases. Germline V gene sequence: CDR1 DFQATT, CDR2 SNEGSKA (reference sequence). This CDR3 spans 14 amino acids. Deletions cut 5 bases from V and 3 bases from J, with 14 bases between.

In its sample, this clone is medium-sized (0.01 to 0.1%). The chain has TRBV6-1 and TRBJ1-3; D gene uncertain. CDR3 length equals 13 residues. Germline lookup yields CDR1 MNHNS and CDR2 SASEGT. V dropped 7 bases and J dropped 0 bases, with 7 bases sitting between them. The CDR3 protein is CASNAASGNTIYF. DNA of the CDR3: TGTGCCAGCAACGCGGCCTCTGGAAACACCATATATTTT.

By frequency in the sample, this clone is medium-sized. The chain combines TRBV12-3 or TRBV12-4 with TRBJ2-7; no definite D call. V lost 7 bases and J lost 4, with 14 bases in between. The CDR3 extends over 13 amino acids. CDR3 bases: TGTGCCAGCATCCGATCCCCTTCGTACGAGCAGTACTTC. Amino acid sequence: CASIRSPSYEQYF.

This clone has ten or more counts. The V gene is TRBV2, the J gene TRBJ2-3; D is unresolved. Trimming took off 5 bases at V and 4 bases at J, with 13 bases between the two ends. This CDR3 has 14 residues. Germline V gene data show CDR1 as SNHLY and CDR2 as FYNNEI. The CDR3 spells CASSPDWLSDTQYF. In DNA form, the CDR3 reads TGTGCCAGCAGTCCCGACTGGTTATCAGATACGCAGTATTTT.

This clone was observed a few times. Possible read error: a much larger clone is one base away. DNA of the CDR3: TGCGCCAGCAGCTTGGGGTCTAGCGTTGGCACAGATACGCAGTATTTT. This translates into CASSLGSSVGTDTQYF. The rearrangement uses TRBV5-1 and TRBJ2-3; D is perhaps TRBD2 (6 bases). Trimming stripped 0 bases from V and 1 base from J, with 12 bases between. Per germline, CDR1 SGHRS and CDR2 YFSETQ. CDR3 length: 16 residues.

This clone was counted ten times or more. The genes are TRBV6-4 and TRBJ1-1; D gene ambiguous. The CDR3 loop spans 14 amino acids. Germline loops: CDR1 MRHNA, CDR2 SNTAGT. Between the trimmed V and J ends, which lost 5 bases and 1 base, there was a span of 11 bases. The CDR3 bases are TGTGCCAGCAGTTCCTCCCCTGGGAACACTGAAGCTTTCTTT. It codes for CASSSSPGNTEAFF.

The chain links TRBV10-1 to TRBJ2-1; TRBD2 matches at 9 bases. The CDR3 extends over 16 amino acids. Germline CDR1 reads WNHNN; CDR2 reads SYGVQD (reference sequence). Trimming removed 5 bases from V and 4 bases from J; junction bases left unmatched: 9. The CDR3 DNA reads TGCGCCAGCAGTATTAGCGGGAGTGGGTCGTACAATGAGCAGTTCTTC. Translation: CASSISGSGSYNEQFF.

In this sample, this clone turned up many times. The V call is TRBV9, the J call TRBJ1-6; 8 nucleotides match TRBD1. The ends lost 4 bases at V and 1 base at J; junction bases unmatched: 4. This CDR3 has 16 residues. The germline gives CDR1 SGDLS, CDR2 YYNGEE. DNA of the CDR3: TGTGCCAGCAGCCCGACAGGGGATTCCTATAATTCACCCCTCCACTTT. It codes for CASSPTGDSYNSPLHF.

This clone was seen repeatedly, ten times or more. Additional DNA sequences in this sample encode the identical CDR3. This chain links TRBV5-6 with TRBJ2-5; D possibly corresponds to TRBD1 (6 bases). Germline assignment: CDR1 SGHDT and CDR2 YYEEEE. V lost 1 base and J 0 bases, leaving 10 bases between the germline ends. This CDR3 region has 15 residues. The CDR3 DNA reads TGTGCCAGCAGCTTGCCACAGGGTCACCAAGAGACCCAGTACTTC. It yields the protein CASSLPQGHQETQYF.

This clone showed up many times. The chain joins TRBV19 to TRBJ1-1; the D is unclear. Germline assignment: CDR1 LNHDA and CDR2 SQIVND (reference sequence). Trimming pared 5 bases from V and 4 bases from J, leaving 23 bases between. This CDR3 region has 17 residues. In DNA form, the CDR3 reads TGTGCCAGTAGTTGGGCATTTCCTCGATCCGCTGTCACTGAAGCTTTCTTT. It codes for CASSWAFPRSAVTEAFF.

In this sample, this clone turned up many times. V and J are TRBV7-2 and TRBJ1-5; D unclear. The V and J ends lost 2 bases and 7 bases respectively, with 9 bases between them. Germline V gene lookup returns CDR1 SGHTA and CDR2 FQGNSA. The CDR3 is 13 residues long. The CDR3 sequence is CASSLSGGQPQHF. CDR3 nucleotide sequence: TGTGCCAGCAGCTTATCGGGAGGCCAGCCCCAGCATTTT.

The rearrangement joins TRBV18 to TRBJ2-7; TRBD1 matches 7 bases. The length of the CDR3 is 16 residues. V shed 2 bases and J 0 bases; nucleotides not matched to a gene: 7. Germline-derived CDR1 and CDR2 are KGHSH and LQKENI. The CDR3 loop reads CASSPSTGPSSYEQYF. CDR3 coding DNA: TGTGCCAGCTCACCATCGACAGGGCCGAGCTCCTACGAGCAGTACTTC.

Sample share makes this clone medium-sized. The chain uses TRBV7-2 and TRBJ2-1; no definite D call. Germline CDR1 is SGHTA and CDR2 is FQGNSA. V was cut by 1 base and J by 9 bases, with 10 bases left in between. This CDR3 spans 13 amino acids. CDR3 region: CASSLVVGTEQFF. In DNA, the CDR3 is TGTGCCAGCAGCTTAGTGGTGGGCACTGAGCAGTTCTTC.

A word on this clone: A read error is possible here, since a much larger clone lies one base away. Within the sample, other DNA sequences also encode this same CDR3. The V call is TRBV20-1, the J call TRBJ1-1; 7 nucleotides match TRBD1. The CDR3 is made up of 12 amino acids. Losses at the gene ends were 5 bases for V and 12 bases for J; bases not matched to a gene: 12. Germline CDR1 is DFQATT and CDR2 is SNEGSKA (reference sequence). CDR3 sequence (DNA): TGCAGTGCTCGGGGACAGAAATGGTCGACTTTCTTT. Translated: CSARGQKWSTFF.

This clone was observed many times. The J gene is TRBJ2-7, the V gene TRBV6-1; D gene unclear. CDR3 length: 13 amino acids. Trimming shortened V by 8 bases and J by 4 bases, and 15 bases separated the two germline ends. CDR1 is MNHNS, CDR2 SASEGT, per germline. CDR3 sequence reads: CASRLGVVYEQYF. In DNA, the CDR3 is TGTGCCAGCCGTTTAGGAGTTGTTTACGAGCAGTACTTC.

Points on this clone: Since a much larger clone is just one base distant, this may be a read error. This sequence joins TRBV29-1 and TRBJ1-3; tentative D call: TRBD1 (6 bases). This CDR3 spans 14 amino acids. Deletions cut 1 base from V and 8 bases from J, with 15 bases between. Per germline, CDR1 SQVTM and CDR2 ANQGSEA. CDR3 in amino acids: CSVEARGWGDTIYF. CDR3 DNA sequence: TGCAGCGTTGAAGCCAGGGGTTGGGGAGACACCATATATTTT.

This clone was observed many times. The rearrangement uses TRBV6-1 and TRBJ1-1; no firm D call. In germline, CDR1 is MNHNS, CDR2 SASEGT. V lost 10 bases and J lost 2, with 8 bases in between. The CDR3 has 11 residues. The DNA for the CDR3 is TGTGCCACTGATGGTAACACTGAAGCTTTCTTT. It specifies CATDGNTEAFF.

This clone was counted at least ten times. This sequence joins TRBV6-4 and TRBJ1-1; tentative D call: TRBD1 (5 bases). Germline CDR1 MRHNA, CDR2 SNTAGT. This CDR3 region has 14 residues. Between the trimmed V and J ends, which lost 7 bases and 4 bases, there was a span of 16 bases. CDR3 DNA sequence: TGTGCCAGCAAGTTCCGAGGGGAGAGCACTGAAGCTTTCTTT. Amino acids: CASKFRGESTEAFF.

The CDR3 loop reads CASSLGIDADTQYF. The DNA of the CDR3 is TGTGCCAGCAGCTTAGGGATAGATGCAGATACGCAGTATTTT. This rearrangement joins TRBV7-3 to TRBJ2-3; D gene unclear. The CDR3 has 14 amino acids. Trimming shortened V by 2 bases and J by 4 bases, and 10 bases separated the two germline ends. Germline CDR1 and CDR2: SGHTA and FQGTGA.

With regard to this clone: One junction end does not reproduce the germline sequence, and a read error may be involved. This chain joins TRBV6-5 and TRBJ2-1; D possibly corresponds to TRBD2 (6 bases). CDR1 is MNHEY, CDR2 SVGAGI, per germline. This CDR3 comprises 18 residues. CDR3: CASNYWGTGGAPRGEQFF. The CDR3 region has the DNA TGTGCCAGCAATTACTGGGGGACTGGCGGGGCCCCCCGAGGTGAGCAGTTCTTC.

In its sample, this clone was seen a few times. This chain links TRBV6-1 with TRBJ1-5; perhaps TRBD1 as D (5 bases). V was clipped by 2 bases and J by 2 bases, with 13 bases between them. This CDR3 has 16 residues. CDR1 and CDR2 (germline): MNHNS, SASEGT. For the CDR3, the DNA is TGTGCCAGCAGTGAAAGTATCGCGGGGGGCAATCAGCCCCAGCATTTT. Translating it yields CASSESIAGGNQPQHF.

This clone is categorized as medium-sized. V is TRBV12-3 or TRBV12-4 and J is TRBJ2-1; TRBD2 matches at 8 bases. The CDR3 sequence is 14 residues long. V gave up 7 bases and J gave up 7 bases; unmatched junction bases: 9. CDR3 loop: CASNWAGGGNEQFF. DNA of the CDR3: TGTGCCAGCAACTGGGCGGGAGGAGGAAATGAGCAGTTCTTC.

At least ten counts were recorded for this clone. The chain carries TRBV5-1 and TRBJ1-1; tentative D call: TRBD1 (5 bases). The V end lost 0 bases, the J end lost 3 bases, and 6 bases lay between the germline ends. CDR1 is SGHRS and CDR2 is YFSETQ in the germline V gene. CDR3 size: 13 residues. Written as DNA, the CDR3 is TGCGCCAGCAGCTTGGGGGGGGACACTGAAGCTTTCTTT. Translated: CASSLGGDTEAFF.